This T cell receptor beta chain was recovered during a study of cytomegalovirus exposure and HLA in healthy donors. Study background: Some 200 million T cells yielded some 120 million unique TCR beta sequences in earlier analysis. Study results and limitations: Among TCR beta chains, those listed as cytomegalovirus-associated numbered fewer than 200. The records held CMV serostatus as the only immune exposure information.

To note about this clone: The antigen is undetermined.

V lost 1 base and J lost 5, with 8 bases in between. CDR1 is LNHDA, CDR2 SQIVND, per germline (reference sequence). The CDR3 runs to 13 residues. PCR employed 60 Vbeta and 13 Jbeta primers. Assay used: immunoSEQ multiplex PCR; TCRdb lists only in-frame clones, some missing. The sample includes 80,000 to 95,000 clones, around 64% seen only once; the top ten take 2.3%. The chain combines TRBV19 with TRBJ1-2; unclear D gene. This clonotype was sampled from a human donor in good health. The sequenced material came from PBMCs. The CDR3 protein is CASSIGEGYGYTF. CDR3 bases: TGTGCCAGTAGTATAGGAGAGGGATATGGCTACACCTTC.